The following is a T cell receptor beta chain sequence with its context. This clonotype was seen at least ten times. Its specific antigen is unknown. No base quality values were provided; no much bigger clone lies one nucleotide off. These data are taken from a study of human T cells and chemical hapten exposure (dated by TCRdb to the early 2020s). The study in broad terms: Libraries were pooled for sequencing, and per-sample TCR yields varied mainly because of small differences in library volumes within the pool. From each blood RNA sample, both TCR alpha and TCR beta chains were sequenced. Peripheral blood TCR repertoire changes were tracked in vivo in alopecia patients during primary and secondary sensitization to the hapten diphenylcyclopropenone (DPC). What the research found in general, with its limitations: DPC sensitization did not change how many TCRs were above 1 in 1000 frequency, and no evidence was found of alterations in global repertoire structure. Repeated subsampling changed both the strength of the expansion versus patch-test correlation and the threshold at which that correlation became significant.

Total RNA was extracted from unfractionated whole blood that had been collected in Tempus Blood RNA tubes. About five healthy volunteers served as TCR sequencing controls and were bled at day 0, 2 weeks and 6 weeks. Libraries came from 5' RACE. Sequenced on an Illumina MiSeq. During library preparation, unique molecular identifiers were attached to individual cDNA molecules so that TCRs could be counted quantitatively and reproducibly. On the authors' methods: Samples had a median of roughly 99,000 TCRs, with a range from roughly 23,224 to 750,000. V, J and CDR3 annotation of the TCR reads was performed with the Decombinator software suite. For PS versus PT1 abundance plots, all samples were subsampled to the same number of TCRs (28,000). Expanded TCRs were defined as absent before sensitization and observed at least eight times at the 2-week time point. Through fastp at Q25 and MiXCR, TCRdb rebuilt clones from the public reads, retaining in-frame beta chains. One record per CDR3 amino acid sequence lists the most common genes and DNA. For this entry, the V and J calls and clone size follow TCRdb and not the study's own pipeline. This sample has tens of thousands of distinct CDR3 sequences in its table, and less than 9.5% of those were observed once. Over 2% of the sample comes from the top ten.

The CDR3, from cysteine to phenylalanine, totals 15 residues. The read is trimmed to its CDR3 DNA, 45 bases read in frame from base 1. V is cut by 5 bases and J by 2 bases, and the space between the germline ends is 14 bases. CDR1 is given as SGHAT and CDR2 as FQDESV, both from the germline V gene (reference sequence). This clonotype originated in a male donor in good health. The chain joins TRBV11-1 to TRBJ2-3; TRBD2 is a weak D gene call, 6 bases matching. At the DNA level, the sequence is TGTGCCAGCAGCAAACCGGGACTGGACACAGATACGCAGTATTTT. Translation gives CASSKPGLDTDTQYF.